These 27 T cell receptor beta chains came from one sample sequenced in a study of T cells after yellow fever vaccination. TCRdb reprocessed the 5' RACE reads via MiXCR and lists one record per CDR3 protein. This table holds hundreds of thousands of distinct CDR3 sequences, around 5.3% found once. The material was CD4+ T cells sorted from PBMCs, obtained on the day of the yellow fever booster vaccination. Receptors were obtained from a man between 18 and 35 years old who received the YFV17D yellow fever vaccine.

Ten or more counts support this clonotype. V usage is TRBV18 and J usage is TRBJ1-2; D is unclear. Between the trimmed V and J ends, which lost 4 bases and 5 bases, there was a span of 8 bases. The germline gives CDR1 KGHSH, CDR2 LQKENI. The CDR3 runs to 12 residues. This CDR3 is CASSQDRYGYTF. DNA for the CDR3: TGTGCCAGCTCACAGGACCGGTATGGCTACACCTTC.

This clonotype occurred a few times. The CDR3 bases are TGTGCCAGCAGTGAAGCGAATGAGAAAGAGACCCAGTACTTC. This gives the protein CASSEANEKETQYF. This chain joins TRBV6-1 and TRBJ2-5; no reliable D call. This CDR3 has 14 residues. CDR1 and CDR2 (germline): MNHNS, SASEGT. Trimming left V 0 bases short and J 3 bases short, with 8 bases between.

The chain employs TRBV5-1 and TRBJ2-3; 10 bases match TRBD2. Germline V gene lookup returns CDR1 SGHRS and CDR2 YFSETQ. With 4 bases clipped from V and 5 bases from J, the junction kept 4 bases outside the gene matches. The CDR3 spans 14 residues. In DNA form, the CDR3 reads TGCGCCAGCAGCGCCAGCGGGGGGGGAGATACGCAGTATTTT. Protein: CASSASGGGDTQYF.

This chain joins TRBV15 and TRBJ1-3; D is ambiguous. CDR3 length: 11 residues. V dropped 8 bases and J dropped 8 bases, with 10 bases sitting between them. Germline CDR1 reads LNHNV; CDR2 reads YYDKDF (reference sequence). The CDR3 loop is CATLSTDTIYF. The CDR3 DNA is TGTGCCACCTTATCGACTGACACCATATATTTT.

The gene calls are TRBV7-2 and TRBJ2-2, with D perhaps matching TRBD1 (6 bases). This CDR3 spans 14 amino acids. Germline V CDR1 and CDR2: SGHTA, FQGNSA. Trimming shortened V by 5 bases and J by 4 bases, and 11 bases separated the two germline ends. In DNA form, the CDR3 reads TGTGCCAGCAGCCCCGGGACATTCACCGGGGAGCTGTTTTTT. It specifies CASSPGTFTGELFF.

This clonotype has at least ten counts. V and J are TRBV12-3 or TRBV12-4 and TRBJ1-5, with a weak D call TRBD1 (5 bases). Trimming pared 7 bases from V and 2 bases from J, leaving 9 bases between. This CDR3 has 13 residues. The CDR3 region is CASTTGRNQPQHF. DNA of the CDR3: TGTGCCAGCACTACGGGGCGCAATCAGCCCCAGCATTTT.

This clonotype was observed a handful of times. The chain combines TRBV5-1 with TRBJ1-5; no definite D call. There are 13 residues in the CDR3. V lost 0 bases to trimming and J lost 6 bases, with 7 bases between them. The V gene's germline CDR1 is SGHRS and CDR2 YFSETQ. The CDR3 here is CASSLEVGQPQHF. The CDR3, as DNA: TGCGCCAGCAGCTTGGAGGTGGGTCAGCCCCAGCATTTT.

With regard to this clonotype: The junction departs from the called germline gene at one end, perhaps through a read error. The gene calls are TRBV28 and TRBJ2-3; tentative D call: TRBD2 (7 bases). This CDR3 is 14 amino acids long. The V gene's germline CDR1 is MDHEN and CDR2 SYDVKM. The CDR3 loop reads CASGGGLSTDTQYF. In DNA form, the CDR3 reads TGTGCCAGTGGGGGGGGCCTCAGCACGGATACGCAGTATTTT.

This clonotype came up a few times. The rearrangement links TRBV6-5 to TRBJ2-3; maybe TRBD1 (7 bases). Germline CDR1 reads MNHEY; CDR2 reads SVGAGI. The V gene lost 5 bases and the J gene lost 5 bases, with 20 bases spanning the gap. CDR3 length equals 16 residues. The CDR3 DNA sequence: TGTGCCAGCAGTCAGGGGGGCCTTAAGCTTGGAGATACGCAGTATTTT. It translates to CASSQGGLKLGDTQYF.

There are many counts of this clonotype. CDR3 in DNA: TGCAGTGCTAGAGATGGGCATCAGCCCCAGCATTTT. Translated: CSARDGHQPQHF. The V and J genes are TRBV20-1 and TRBJ1-5, with D unresolved. V dropped 0 bases and J dropped 5 bases, with 5 bases sitting between them. From germline, CDR1 is DFQATT and CDR2 SNEGSKA (reference sequence). The length of the CDR3 is 12 residues.

V usage is TRBV13 and J usage is TRBJ2-1; D is ambiguous. Per the germline V gene, CDR1 is PRHDT and CDR2 is FYEKMQ (reference sequence). The V and J ends lost 5 bases and 0 bases respectively, with 8 bases between them. The CDR3 has 14 amino acids. As DNA, the CDR3 is TGTGCCAGCAGCACCCCTGGCTCCTACAATGAGCAGTTCTTC. Translating it yields CASSTPGSYNEQFF. Supplemented by reference TRBV13 and TRBJ2-1, the full variable domain reads AAGVIQSPRHLIKEKRETATLKCYPIPRHDTVYWYQQGPGQDPQFLISFYEKMQSDKGSIPDRFSAQQFSDYHSELNMSSLELGDSALYFCASSTPGSYNEQFFGPGTRLTVL.

This clonotype was recorded a few times. CDR3 region: CASSIRDRVSEAFF. The CDR3, as DNA: TGTGCCAGCAGCATCCGGGACAGGGTATCTGAAGCTTTCTTT. The gene calls are TRBV5-4 and TRBJ1-1; TRBD1 aligns across 9 bases. Germline V CDR1 and CDR2: SGHNT, YYREEE (reference sequence). V lost 4 bases and J lost 6; bases outside the gene matches: 7. The CDR3 sequence is 14 residues long.

As concerns this clonotype: The CDR3 carries no conserved terminal phenylalanine or tryptophan, so it likely arises from a read error. The DNA is omitted, as the CDR3 cannot be located on it reliably, and the CDR3 follows TCRdb's listing. The chain carries TRBV20-1 and TRBJ2-1; the table assigns TRBD1, which was not confirmed against the DNA. The CDR3 spans 10 amino acids, including both terminal residues. Germline CDR1 DFQATT, CDR2 SNEGSKA (reference sequence). CDR3 in amino acids: CSSWGESQFL.

This clonotype was counted at least ten times. The rearrangement links TRBV18 to TRBJ1-3; D is uncertain. V shed 2 bases and J shed 1 base, with 9 bases lying between them. The CDR3 is made up of 15 amino acids. Per the germline V gene, CDR1 is KGHSH and CDR2 is LQKENI. This CDR3 reads CASSPTGGSGNTIYF. CDR3 sequence (DNA): TGTGCCAGCTCACCAACGGGAGGGTCTGGAAACACCATATATTTT.

This clonotype was counted many times. V gene TRBV9 combines with J gene TRBJ2-5; D perhaps matches TRBD2 (6 bases). V lost 4 bases to trimming and J lost 5 bases, with 21 bases between them. The CDR3 sequence is 16 residues long. Looked up from germline, CDR1 is SGDLS and CDR2 is YYNGEE. The CDR3 DNA reads as TGTGCCAGCAGCTCTCCCGCGGAAGCGGGCAGGGAGACCCAGTACTTC. Translating it yields CASSSPAEAGRETQYF.

The chain is built from TRBV7-9 and TRBJ1-2; perhaps TRBD1 as D (5 bases). This CDR3 comprises 14 residues. V was clipped by 2 bases and J by 9 bases, with 16 bases between them. Germline assignment: CDR1 SEHNR and CDR2 FQNEAQ (reference sequence). The CDR3 region is CASSLWGSPDSYTF. In DNA, the CDR3 is TGTGCCAGCAGCTTATGGGGCTCCCCGGACAGCTACACCTTC.

The V gene is TRBV19, the J gene TRBJ2-3, with TRBD1 matching 10 bases. The CDR3 sequence is 17 residues long. Germline CDR1 LNHDA, CDR2 SQIVND (reference sequence). The ends lost 8 bases at V and 3 bases at J; junction bases unmatched: 14. CDR3: CASSPNRPGQGTDTQYF. DNA for the CDR3: TGTGCCAGTTCGCCGAATCGTCCGGGACAGGGGACAGATACGCAGTATTTT.

This clonotype appeared a few times. The chain uses TRBV5-1 and TRBJ1-4; 7 bases line up with TRBD1. Germline V gives CDR1 SGHRS, CDR2 YFSETQ. The V and J ends lost 4 bases and 6 bases, in that order; junction bases with no gene match: 9. The CDR3 has 15 amino acids. The CDR3 spells CASSGGGTEDEKLFF. In nucleotides, the CDR3 is TGCGCCAGCAGCGGAGGCGGGACAGAGGATGAAAAACTGTTTTTT.

The chain carries TRBV23-1 and TRBJ2-5, with a weak D call TRBD1 (6 bases). TRBV23-1 is an ORF, with its function uncertain. This CDR3 has 13 amino acids. The ends were cut back, 4 bases at V and 3 bases at J, with 9 bases in the middle. CDR3 region: CASSPNREETQYF. CDR3 nucleotides: TGCGCCAGCAGTCCAAACAGGGAAGAGACCCAGTACTTC.

This clonotype was seen repeatedly, ten times or more. This chain links TRBV7-2 with TRBJ2-7; tentative D call: TRBD2 (5 bases). This CDR3 is 15 amino acids long. CDR1 SGHTA and CDR2 FQGNSA come from the germline V gene. Trimming took off 1 base at V and 0 bases at J, with 10 bases between the two ends. The CDR3 is CASSLDSAPSYEQYF. The CDR3, as DNA: TGTGCCAGCAGCTTAGATAGCGCTCCCTCCTACGAGCAGTACTTC. The full variable domain, its missing parts supplied by reference TRBV7-2 and TRBJ2-7, is GAGVSQSPSNKVTEKGKDVELRCDPISGHTALYWYRQSLGQGLEFLIYFQGNSAPDKSGLPSDRFSAERTGGSVSTLTIQRTQQEDSAVYLCASSLDSAPSYEQYFGPGTRLTVT.

This chain uses TRBV6-6 with TRBJ2-2, with D hard to call. The CDR3 contains 14 residues. Between the trimmed V and J ends, which lost 2 bases and 1 base, there was a span of 5 bases. The V gene's germline CDR1 is MNHNY and CDR2 SVGAGI (reference sequence). The CDR3 loop reads CASSYRRNTGELFF. CDR3 bases: TGTGCCAGCAGTTACCGTCGGAACACCGGGGAGCTGTTTTTT.

The V call is TRBV4-1, the J call TRBJ2-3; 8 bases fit TRBD2. Losses at the gene ends were 4 bases for V and 2 bases for J; bases not matched to a gene: 8. The length of the CDR3 is 16 residues. The germline CDR1 and CDR2 sequences are MGHRA and YSYEKL. The CDR3 sequence is CASSLGGGPNTDTQYF. The CDR3 DNA reads as TGCGCCAGCAGCCTCGGCGGGGGGCCAAACACAGATACGCAGTATTTT.

The chain uses TRBV28 and TRBJ2-6; 8 positions match TRBD2. Germline V gene lookup returns CDR1 MDHEN and CDR2 SYDVKM. CDR3 size: 17 residues. The J segment lost 0 bases and the V segment lost 5 bases, leaving 6 bases of the junction unmatched. The CDR3 region is CASSNPGGISGANVLTF. The CDR3 nucleotides read TGTGCCAGCAGTAACCCGGGAGGGATCTCTGGGGCCAACGTCCTGACTTTC.

This clonotype has ten or more counts. V is TRBV4-3 and J is TRBJ2-5; D unresolved. The CDR3 sequence is 15 residues long. Germline CDR1 and CDR2: LGHNA and YSLEER. V was cut by 6 bases and J by 0 bases, with 14 bases left in between. The CDR3: CASSRDRANQETQYF. CDR3 bases: TGCGCCAGCAGTCGTGATCGGGCCAACCAAGAGACCCAGTACTTC.

Many counts were recorded for this clonotype. This chain links TRBV4-3 with TRBJ1-2; 8 bases fit TRBD1. With V trimmed by 1 base and J by 4 bases, 8 bases remained unmatched. In germline, CDR1 is LGHNA, CDR2 YSLEER. CDR3 size: 16 residues. CDR3 coding DNA: TGCGCCAGCAGCCAAGGGACAGGGAGTCACTCCTATGGCTACACCTTC. It is translated as CASSQGTGSHSYGYTF.

Many counts were recorded for this clonotype. This chain links TRBV28 with TRBJ2-2; 7 bases match TRBD1. The CDR3 covers 17 residues. Unmatched junction bases numbered 12, after V lost 6 bases and J lost 2 bases. From germline, CDR1 is MDHEN and CDR2 SYDVKM. As DNA, the CDR3 is TGTGCCAGCAGCCTAGACACCGGGACAGCCAACACCGGGGAGCTGTTTTTT. As protein: CASSLDTGTANTGELFF.

This clonotype was detected many times. The V call is TRBV11-2, the J call TRBJ1-5; no firm D call. The CDR3 totals 14 residues. Trimming stripped 1 base from V and 2 bases from J, with 6 bases between. Germline V gives CDR1 SGHAT, CDR2 FQNNGV. The CDR3 coding sequence is TGTGCCAGCAGCTTAGTCTCTGGCAATCAGCCCCAGCATTTT. Its translation is CASSLVSGNQPQHF. The whole variable domain, filled in from reference TRBV11-2 and TRBJ1-5, reads EAGVAQSPRYKIIEKRQSVAFWCNPISGHATLYWYQQILGQGPKLLIQFQNNGVVDDSQLPKDRFSAERLKGVDSTLKIQPAKLEDSAVYLCASSLVSGNQPQHFGDGTRLSIL.